These 10 T cell receptor beta chains share one sample of origin, sequenced in a study of T cell repertoires in cytomegalovirus infection. TCRdb reprocessed the reads via MiXCR and lists one record per CDR3 protein. The table lists fewer than 550,000 distinct CDR3 sequences, approximately 10% of them singletons. Sequences were obtained from PBMCs. The source is a human donor in good health (CMV status not recorded). Some clones in this sample may be carry-over from other donors' samples.

The CDR3 spells CASSTGQGASADTQYF. The CDR3, as DNA: TGTGCCAGCAGTACCGGACAGGGGGCGAGCGCAGATACGCAGTATTTT. The genes are TRBV2 and TRBJ2-3, with TRBD1 matching 11 bases. CDR3 size: 16 residues. Germline-derived CDR1 and CDR2 are SNHLY and FYNNEI. The trim removed 5 bases at V and 4 bases at J, leaving 8 bases unmatched.

V and J are TRBV11-2 and TRBJ1-1, with D tentatively TRBD1 (5 bases). V gave up 0 bases and J gave up 11 bases, with 7 bases separating them. This CDR3 region has 11 residues. Germline lookup yields CDR1 SGHAT and CDR2 FQNNGV. CDR3 protein: CASSLDRAAFF. CDR3 DNA: TGTGCCAGCAGCTTAGACAGGGCGGCTTTCTTT.

In the case of this clonotype: A much larger clone differs from this one at a single base, so this may be a read error. The chain employs TRBV29-1 and TRBJ1-2, with no clear D. CDR3 length equals 11 residues. The germline V gene encodes CDR1 SQVTM and CDR2 ANQGSEA. CDR3 bases: TGCAGCCTTGAGTCGGACTATGGCTACACCTTC. It is translated as CSLESDYGYTF.

The table lists this clonotype with a few counts. The chain has TRBV6-5 and TRBJ1-4; 8 bases align to TRBD1. The CDR3 sequence is 13 residues long. Germline V gene data show CDR1 as MNHEY and CDR2 as SVGAGI. The V and J ends lost 6 bases and 8 bases, in that order; junction bases with no gene match: 5. CDR3 loop: CASRTGGSEKLFF. The CDR3 region has the DNA TGTGCCAGCAGAACAGGGGGAAGCGAAAAACTGTTTTTT.

This clonotype has a handful of counts. The chain couples TRBV3-1 to TRBJ1-4; perhaps TRBD1 as D (6 bases). The CDR3 consists of 16 residues. CDR1 is LGHDT, CDR2 YNNKEL, per germline (reference sequence). V dropped 4 bases and J dropped 8 bases, with 20 bases sitting between them. The CDR3 reads CASSPRERGAAEKLFF. CDR3 nucleotides: TGTGCCAGCAGCCCCAGAGAGCGGGGGGCGGCGGAAAAACTGTTTTTT.

In this sample, this clonotype turned up many times. The DNA for the CDR3 is TGTGCCAGCAGAAAGAGCTTGGGGACGAAGTTCTTC. The encoded protein is CASRKSLGTKFF. The J gene is TRBJ2-1, the V gene TRBV28; D may correspond to TRBD1 or TRBD2 (5 bases each). The germline V gene has CDR1 MDHEN and CDR2 SYDVKM. The ends were cut back, 6 bases at V and 14 bases at J, with 17 bases in the middle. The CDR3 loop spans 12 amino acids.

The V gene is TRBV19, the J gene TRBJ1-5, with 7 bases that match TRBD1. CDR3 length: 16 residues. V lost 2 bases and J lost 3; bases outside the gene matches: 7. CDR1 and CDR2 (germline): LNHDA, SQIVND (reference sequence). The CDR3 protein is CASSISAGGANQPQHF. The DNA of the CDR3 is TGTGCCAGTAGTATATCGGCAGGGGGGGCCAATCAGCCCCAGCATTTT.

This clonotype was found many times. The chain is built from TRBV5-4 and TRBJ2-1; perhaps TRBD2 as D (6 bases). V was shortened by 3 bases and J by 4 bases, with 11 bases between the two germline ends. CDR3 size: 14 residues. Germline CDR1 and CDR2: SGHNT and YYREEE (reference sequence). DNA of the CDR3: TGTGCCAGCAGCTCTGGACTATTTTACAATGAGCAGTTCTTC. It is translated as CASSSGLFYNEQFF.

This sequence joins TRBV19 and TRBJ1-5; 7 bases are shared with TRBD1. Germline CDR1 LNHDA, CDR2 SQIVND (reference sequence). Trimming cost V 1 base and J 3 bases; bases outside gene matches: 3. The CDR3 sequence is 15 residues long. The CDR3 nucleotides are TGTGCCAGTAGTATAGTAGGGACAGACAATCAGCCCCAGCATTTT. Translation: CASSIVGTDNQPQHF.

There are many counts of this clonotype. The rearrangement links TRBV7-3 to TRBJ2-5; D perhaps matches TRBD2 (6 bases). With 0 bases removed from V and 5 bases from J, the gap between germline ends came to 13 bases. The CDR3 has 15 amino acids. Germline loops: CDR1 SGHTA, CDR2 FQGTGA. For the CDR3, the DNA is TGTGCCAGCAGCTTAACGACGGGAGTAGGGGAGACCCAGTACTTC. It yields the protein CASSLTTGVGETQYF.